This T cell receptor beta chain was sequenced during a study of regulatory T cells in long-lasting Graves disease. Looking at the study overall: Positive TSH receptor antibodies alongside over 5 years of antithyroid drugs were what marked Graves' disease as persistent. Study results and limitations: Newly diagnosed Graves' patients had higher TCR diversity than persistent ones. Study of thyroid tissue was not done, with only peripheral blood studied.

Construction of the TCR beta libraries employed iRepertoire HTBI primers in conjunction with Arm-PCR of CDR3 regions. From the multiplex PCR reads, TCRdb called clonotypes with MiXCR, one entry per CDR3 protein. The profile shows around 510,000 distinct CDR3 sequences, less than 25% of them singletons. Time point meaning: persistent/refractory GD, antithyroid drugs over 5 years with positive TRAb. The authors made the TCR library using RNA they extracted from PBMCs. Worth noting for this clonotype: Its matching antigen is unknown.

The source was peripheral blood mononuclear cells (PBMCs), collected when the disease was refractory, from a patient treated with antithyroid drugs. This TCR was sampled from a female donor with Graves disease.

The CDR3 DNA reads as TGTGCCAGCACCACTGACCCTGGGACATCCGGCTACACCTTC. It encodes CASTTDPGTSGYTF. This sequence joins TRBV7-2 and TRBJ1-2; possibly TRBD1 for D (6 bases). This CDR3 has 14 amino acids. Germline V CDR1 and CDR2: SGHTA, FQGNSA. Trimming left V 7 bases short and J 8 bases short, with 20 bases between. The whole variable domain, remainder taken from reference TRBV7-2 and TRBJ1-2, is GAGVSQSPSNKVTEKGKDVELRCDPISGHTALYWYRQSLGQGLEFLIYFQGNSAPDKSGLPSDRFSAERTGGSVSTLTIQRTQQEDSAVYLCASTTDPGTSGYTFGSGTRLTVV.